A single sample is the source of the 15 T cell receptor beta chains below, sequenced in a study of CD8 T cells in ankylosing spondylitis. Each CDR3 protein is one row after TCRdb ran MiXCR on the 5' RACE reads. Here the sample spans 270,000 or so distinct CDR3 sequences, under 20% being singletons. Sequenced input: blood, either unsorted or a sorted T cell fraction (not recorded which). These receptors were obtained from a male donor with ankylosing spondylitis or in good health (not recorded which).

The table lists this clonotype with a few counts. V is TRBV15 and J is TRBJ2-1; possibly TRBD1 or TRBD2 for D (5 bases each). This CDR3 is 17 amino acids long. Germline CDR1 is LNHNV and CDR2 is YYDKDF (reference sequence). The germline V and J ends were trimmed by 2 bases and 4 bases, with 18 bases remaining between them. The CDR3 DNA is TGTGCCACCAGCAGAAGTTCGGGGCCCATACCTTACAATGAGCAGTTCTTC. Its protein product is CATSRSSGPIPYNEQFF.

The chain links TRBV10-3 to TRBJ2-1; TRBD1 matches at 7 bases. The CDR3 is 17 residues long. V was clipped by 11 bases and J by 6 bases; unmatched bases: 22. CDR1 ENHRY and CDR2 SYGVKD come from the germline V gene. CDR3 protein: CAPKAMFHRGFGNEQFF. The CDR3, as DNA: TGTGCCCCCAAAGCTATGTTCCACAGGGGCTTCGGCAATGAGCAGTTCTTC.

In the case of this clonotype: A much more abundant neighbour one base away suggests this may be a read error. This chain uses TRBV29-1 with TRBJ1-1; no firm D call. Germline CDR1 is SQVTM and CDR2 is ANQGSEA. The CDR3 consists of 13 residues. This CDR3 reads CGVEDGLNTEAFF. The CDR3 bases are TGCGGCGTTGAAGACGGCCTGAACACTGAAGCTTTCTTT.

The chain uses TRBV5-5 and TRBJ2-7; 7 bases align to TRBD1. Trimming took 4 bases from V and 0 from J; bases not matched to a gene: 10. Germline values: CDR1 SGHKS, CDR2 YYEKEE (reference sequence). The CDR3 runs to 16 residues. The CDR3 DNA reads TGTGCCAGCAGCGATAGCGATGGACAGGCCTCCTACGAGCAGTACTTC. Its protein product is CASSDSDGQASYEQYF.

This clonotype has more than one count but fewer than ten. The J gene is TRBJ2-7, the V gene TRBV7-2, with D possibly being TRBD1 or TRBD2 (5 bases each). The germline V gene has CDR1 SGHTA and CDR2 FQGNSA. CDR3 length: 14 residues. The V and J ends lost 5 bases and 0 bases respectively, with 11 bases between them. The CDR3 here is CASSPGPFSYEQYF. In nucleotides, the CDR3 is TGTGCCAGCAGCCCGGGGCCCTTCTCCTACGAGCAGTACTTC. Together with reference TRBV7-2 and TRBJ2-7, the CDR3 gives the full variable domain: GAGVSQSPSNKVTEKGKDVELRCDPISGHTALYWYRQSLGQGLEFLIYFQGNSAPDKSGLPSDRFSAERTGGSVSTLTIQRTQQEDSAVYLCASSPGPFSYEQYFGPGTRLTVT.

This clonotype was seen ten or more times. This chain joins TRBV27 and TRBJ1-3, with a possible D match to TRBD1 (6 bases). Germline CDR1 and CDR2: MNHEY and SMNVEV (reference sequence). The CDR3 sequence is 14 residues long. V dropped 5 bases and J dropped 2 bases, with 10 bases sitting between them. In DNA form, the CDR3 reads TGTGCCAGCAGTATCACAGGGACTGGAAACACCATATATTTT. This sequence encodes CASSITGTGNTIYF.

This clonotype was found a few times. The rearrangement joins TRBV6-1 to TRBJ2-7, with D perhaps matching TRBD1 (5 bases). The germline V and J ends were trimmed by 10 bases and 5 bases, with 21 bases remaining between them. Germline loops: CDR1 MNHNS, CDR2 SASEGT. The CDR3 spans 14 residues. CDR3 region: CATHTGTQWDEQYF. The CDR3 DNA reads as TGTGCCACACACACAGGCACCCAATGGGACGAGCAGTACTTC.

This clonotype was seen a few times. The rearrangement joins TRBV3-1 to TRBJ2-5; D is undetermined. In germline, CDR1 is LGHDT, CDR2 YNNKEL (reference sequence). V lost 0 bases and J lost 0, with 11 bases in between. This CDR3 comprises 16 residues. The CDR3 is CASSQDPESYQETQYF. CDR3 sequence (DNA): TGTGCCAGCAGCCAAGATCCGGAATCGTACCAAGAGACCCAGTACTTC.

V gene TRBV4-2 combines with J gene TRBJ2-1, with TRBD2 matching over 16 bases. The CDR3 is made up of 15 amino acids. Germline loops: CDR1 LGHNA, CDR2 YNFKEQ. The V gene end was trimmed by 0 bases and the J gene end by 12 bases; junction bases not matched to a gene: 2. The CDR3 region has the DNA TGTGCCAGCAGCCAAGAGGGACTAGCGGGAGGGGGGCAGTTCTTC. Translation gives CASSQEGLAGGGQFF.

This chain joins TRBV7-3 and TRBJ2-7; 8 positions agree with TRBD2. J gave up 5 bases and V 5 bases, and 5 bases lay outside the gene matches. The CDR3 has 13 amino acids. Germline V gives CDR1 SGHTA, CDR2 FQGTGA. The CDR3 nucleotides are TGTGCCAGCAGCCCCTCGGGAGGGGACGAGCAGTACTTC. Its protein is CASSPSGGDEQYF.

This clonotype was detected a few times. The chain employs TRBV29-1 and TRBJ2-7; D gene uncertain. The CDR3 loop spans 12 amino acids. Trimming cost V 6 bases and J 4 bases, with 13 bases left between them. Per the germline V gene, CDR1 is SQVTM and CDR2 is ANQGSEA. The CDR3 is CSVAGPVYEQYF. In nucleotides, the CDR3 is TGCAGCGTCGCAGGCCCGGTGTACGAGCAGTACTTC.

The chain couples TRBV15 to TRBJ2-2; maybe TRBD2 (6 bases). V dropped 7 bases and J dropped 6 bases, with 18 bases sitting between them. The CDR3 is 15 residues long. Germline values: CDR1 LNHNV, CDR2 YYDKDF (reference sequence). In nucleotides, the CDR3 is TGTGCCACCATGGGGGACCCTAGGGAGGCCGGGGAGCTGTTTTTT. It codes for CATMGDPREAGELFF.

This clonotype has at least ten counts. V usage is TRBV15 and J usage is TRBJ1-2; D gene uncertain. The CDR3 runs 10 residues. The V end was cut by 8 bases, the J end by 8 bases, with 9 bases between. In germline, CDR1 is LNHNV, CDR2 YYDKDF (reference sequence). CDR3 coding DNA: TGTGCCACCGCCGGGCTAGGCTACACCTTC. This translates into CATAGLGYTF.

There are a few counts of this clonotype. CDR3 DNA sequence: TGCAGCGTTGAGTTGCCGGAATCCTACAATGAGCAGTTCTTC. Translated: CSVELPESYNEQFF. The gene calls are TRBV29-1 and TRBJ2-1; D gene ambiguous. Trimming cost V 3 bases and J 1 base, with 10 bases left between them. The germline V gene encodes CDR1 SQVTM and CDR2 ANQGSEA. This CDR3 is 14 amino acids long.

The V gene is TRBV12-3 or TRBV12-4, the J gene TRBJ2-7; D is perhaps TRBD2 (6 bases). V shed 5 bases and J shed 6 bases, with 20 bases lying between them. The CDR3 sequence is 15 residues long. DNA for the CDR3: TGTGCCAGCAGTGGGCCGGGGGTGGGCCCCTCCGAGCAGTACTTC. It codes for CASSGPGVGPSEQYF.